This T cell receptor beta chain was obtained from a study of long-term antiretroviral therapy in people with HIV. Regarding this clone: Its specificity is not known.

Running of the v3.0 immunoSEQ assay took place at survey level. Method: immunoSEQ multiplex PCR; TCRdb's copy keeps in-frame clones and lacks some. The data contain roughly 42,000 clones, 75% to 90% of them singletons. There are 15 residues in the CDR3. Germline CDR1 SGHRS, CDR2 YFSETQ. Trimming removed 0 bases from V and 5 bases from J; junction bases left unmatched: 3. Overall study results and limits: Compared with controls, HIV repertoires showed narrower CDR3 length ranges.

The V call is TRBV5-1, the J call TRBJ2-3, with TRBD1 matching over 10 bases. The specimen comprised unsorted PBMCs, sampled 3.1 years after starting antiretroviral therapy. This sequence originates from a woman aged 50 to 65 with HIV. The CDR3 nucleotides are TGCGCCAGCAGCTTGGGACAGGGGGCGAGAGATACGCAGTATTTT. It yields the protein CASSLGQGARDTQYF.